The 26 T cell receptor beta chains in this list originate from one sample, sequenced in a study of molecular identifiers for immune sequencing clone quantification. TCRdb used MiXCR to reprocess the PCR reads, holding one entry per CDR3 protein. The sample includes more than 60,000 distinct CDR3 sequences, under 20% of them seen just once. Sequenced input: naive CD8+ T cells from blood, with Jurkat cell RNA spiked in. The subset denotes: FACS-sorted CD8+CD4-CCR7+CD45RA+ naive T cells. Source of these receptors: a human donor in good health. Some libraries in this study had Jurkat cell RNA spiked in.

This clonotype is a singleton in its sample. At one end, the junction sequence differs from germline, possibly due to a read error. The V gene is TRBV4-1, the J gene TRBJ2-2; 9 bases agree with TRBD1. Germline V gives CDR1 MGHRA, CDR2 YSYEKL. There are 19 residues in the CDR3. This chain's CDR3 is CASGQEGQGIFANTGELFF. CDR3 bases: TGCGCCAGCGGCCAAGAGGGACAGGGTATCTTCGCGAACACCGGGGAGCTGTTTTTT.

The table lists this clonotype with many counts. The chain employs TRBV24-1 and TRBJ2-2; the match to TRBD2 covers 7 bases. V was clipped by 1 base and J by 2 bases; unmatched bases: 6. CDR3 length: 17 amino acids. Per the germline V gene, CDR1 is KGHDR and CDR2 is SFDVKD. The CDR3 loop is CATSDLDGTINTGELFF. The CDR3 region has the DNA TGTGCCACCAGTGATTTAGACGGGACTATAAACACCGGGGAGCTGTTTTTT.

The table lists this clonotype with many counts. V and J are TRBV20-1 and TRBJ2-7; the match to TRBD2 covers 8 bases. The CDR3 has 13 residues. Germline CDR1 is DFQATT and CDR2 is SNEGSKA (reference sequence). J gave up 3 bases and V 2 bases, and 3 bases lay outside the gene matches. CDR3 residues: CSARSGTSYEQYF. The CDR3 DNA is TGCAGTGCTAGATCCGGGACTAGCTACGAGCAGTACTTC.

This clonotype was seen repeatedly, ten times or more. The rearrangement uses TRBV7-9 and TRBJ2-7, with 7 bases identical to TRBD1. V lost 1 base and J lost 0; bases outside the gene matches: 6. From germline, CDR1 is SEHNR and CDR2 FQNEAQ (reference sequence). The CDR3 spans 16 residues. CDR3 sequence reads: CASSLGRGPSSYEQYF. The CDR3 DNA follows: TGTGCCAGCAGCTTAGGAAGGGGGCCGAGCTCCTACGAGCAGTACTTC.

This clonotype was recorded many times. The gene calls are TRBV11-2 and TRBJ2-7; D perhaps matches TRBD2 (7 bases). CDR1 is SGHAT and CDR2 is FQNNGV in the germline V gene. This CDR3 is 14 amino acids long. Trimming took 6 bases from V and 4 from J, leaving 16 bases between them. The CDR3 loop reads CASSEGGHPYEQYF. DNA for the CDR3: TGTGCCAGCAGTGAGGGGGGGCACCCGTACGAGCAGTACTTC. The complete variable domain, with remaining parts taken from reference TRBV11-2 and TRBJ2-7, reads EAGVAQSPRYKIIEKRQSVAFWCNPISGHATLYWYQQILGQGPKLLIQFQNNGVVDDSQLPKDRFSAERLKGVDSTLKIQPAKLEDSAVYLCASSEGGHPYEQYFGPGTRLTVT.

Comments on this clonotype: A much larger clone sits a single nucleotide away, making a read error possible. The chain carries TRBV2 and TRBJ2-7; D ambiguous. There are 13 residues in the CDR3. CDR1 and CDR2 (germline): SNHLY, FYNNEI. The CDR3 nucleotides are TGTGTCAGCAGTGGGATCATCACCTACGAGCAGTACTTC. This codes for CVSSGIITYEQYF.

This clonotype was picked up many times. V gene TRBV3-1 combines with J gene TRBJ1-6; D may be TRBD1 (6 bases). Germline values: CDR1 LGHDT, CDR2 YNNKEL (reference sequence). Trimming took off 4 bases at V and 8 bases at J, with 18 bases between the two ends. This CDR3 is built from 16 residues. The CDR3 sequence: CASSPFGGAEDSPLHF. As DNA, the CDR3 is TGTGCCAGCAGCCCCTTTGGGGGGGCTGAGGATTCACCCCTCCACTTT.

The CDR3 loop is CASSHGTGIYNEQFF. The CDR3 coding sequence is TGTGCCAGCAGCCATGGGACAGGAATTTACAATGAGCAGTTCTTC. This chain links TRBV12-3 or TRBV12-4 with TRBJ2-1; 8 positions agree with TRBD1. The CDR3 contains 15 residues. V shed 6 bases and J 4 bases; nucleotides not matched to a gene: 8.

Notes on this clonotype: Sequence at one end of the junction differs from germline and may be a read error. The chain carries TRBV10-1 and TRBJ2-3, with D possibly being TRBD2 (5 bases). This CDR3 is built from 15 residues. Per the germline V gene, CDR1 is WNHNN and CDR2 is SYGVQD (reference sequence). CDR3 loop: CASSERGISTDTRYF. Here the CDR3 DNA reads TGCGCCAGCAGTGAGAGAGGGATTAGCACAGATACGCGGTATTTT.

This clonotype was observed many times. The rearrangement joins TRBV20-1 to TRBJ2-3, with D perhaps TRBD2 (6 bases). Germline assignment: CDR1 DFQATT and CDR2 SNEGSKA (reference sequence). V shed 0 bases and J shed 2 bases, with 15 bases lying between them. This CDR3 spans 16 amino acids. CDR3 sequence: CSARDVSGTYTDTQYF. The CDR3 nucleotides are TGCAGTGCTAGAGATGTTAGCGGTACCTACACAGATACGCAGTATTTT.

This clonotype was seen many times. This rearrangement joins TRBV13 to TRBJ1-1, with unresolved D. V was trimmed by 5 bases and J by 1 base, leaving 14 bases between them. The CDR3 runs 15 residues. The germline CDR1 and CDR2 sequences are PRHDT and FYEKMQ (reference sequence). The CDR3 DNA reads TGTGCCAGCAGCCCCACCGCGGGCTCGAACACTGAAGCTTTCTTT. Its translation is CASSPTAGSNTEAFF.

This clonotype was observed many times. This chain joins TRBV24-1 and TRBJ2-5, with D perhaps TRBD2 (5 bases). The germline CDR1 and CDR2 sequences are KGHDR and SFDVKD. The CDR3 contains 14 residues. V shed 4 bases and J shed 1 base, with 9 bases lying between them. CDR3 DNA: TGTGCCACCAGTGAACGAGGGAGCCAAGAGACCCAGTACTTC. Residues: CATSERGSQETQYF.

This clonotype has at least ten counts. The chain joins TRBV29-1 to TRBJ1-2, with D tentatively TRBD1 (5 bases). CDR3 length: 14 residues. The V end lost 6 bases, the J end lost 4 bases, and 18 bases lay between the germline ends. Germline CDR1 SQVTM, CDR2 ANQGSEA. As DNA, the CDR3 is TGCAGCGTAAAGGGACCGGGAGACTTCTATGGCTACACCTTC. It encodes CSVKGPGDFYGYTF.

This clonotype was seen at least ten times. The CDR3 loop reads CASSVGGAGELFF. CDR3 bases: TGTGCCAGCAGCGTAGGAGGGGCCGGGGAGCTGTTTTTT. The chain uses TRBV9 and TRBJ2-2; TRBD1 or TRBD2 may be the D gene (5 bases each). CDR1 is SGDLS and CDR2 is YYNGEE in the germline V gene. V lost 0 bases, J lost 6 bases, and 6 bases lay in between. The CDR3 extends over 13 amino acids.

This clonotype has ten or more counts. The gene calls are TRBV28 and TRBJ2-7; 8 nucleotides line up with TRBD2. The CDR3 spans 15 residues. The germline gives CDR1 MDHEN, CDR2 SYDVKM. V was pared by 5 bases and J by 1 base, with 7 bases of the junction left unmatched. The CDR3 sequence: CASSRVAGPSYEQYF. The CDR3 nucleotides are TGTGCCAGCAGTCGGGTAGCGGGGCCTTCCTACGAGCAGTACTTC.

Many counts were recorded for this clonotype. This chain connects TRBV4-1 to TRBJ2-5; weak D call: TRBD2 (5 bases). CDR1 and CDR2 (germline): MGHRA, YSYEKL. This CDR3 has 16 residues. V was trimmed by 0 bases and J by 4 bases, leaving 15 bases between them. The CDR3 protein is CASSQDFYGVSETQYF. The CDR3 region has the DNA TGCGCCAGCAGCCAAGATTTTTACGGGGTCTCAGAGACCCAGTACTTC.

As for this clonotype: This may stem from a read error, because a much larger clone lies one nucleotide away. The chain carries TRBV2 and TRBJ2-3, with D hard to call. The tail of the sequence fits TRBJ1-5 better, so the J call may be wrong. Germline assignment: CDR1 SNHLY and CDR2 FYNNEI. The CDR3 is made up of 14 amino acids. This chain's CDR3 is CASPQRESQDTQHF. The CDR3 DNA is TGTGCCAGCCCCCAGCGGGAGTCACAAGATACGCAGCATTTT.

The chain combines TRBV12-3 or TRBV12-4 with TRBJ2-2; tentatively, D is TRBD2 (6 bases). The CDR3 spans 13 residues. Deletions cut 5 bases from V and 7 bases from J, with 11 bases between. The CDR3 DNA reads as TGTGCCAGCAGTCCCCCGGGGGTCGGGGAGCTGTTTTTT. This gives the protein CASSPPGVGELFF.

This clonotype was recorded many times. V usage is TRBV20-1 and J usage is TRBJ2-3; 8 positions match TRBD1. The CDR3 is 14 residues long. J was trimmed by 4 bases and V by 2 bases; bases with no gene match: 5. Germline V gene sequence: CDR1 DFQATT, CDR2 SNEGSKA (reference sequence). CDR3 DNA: TGCAGTGCTAGATACAGGGGGATCGCAGATACGCAGTATTTT. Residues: CSARYRGIADTQYF.

The CDR3, as DNA: TGTGCCAGTAGGTATTTGGGTTCCAACTATGGCTACACCTTC. Translated: CASRYLGSNYGYTF. The rearrangement links TRBV19 to TRBJ1-2; D not resolved. Germline V gene sequence: CDR1 LNHDA, CDR2 SQIVND (reference sequence). The germline V and J ends were trimmed by 6 bases and 2 bases, with 13 bases remaining between them. The length of the CDR3 is 14 residues.

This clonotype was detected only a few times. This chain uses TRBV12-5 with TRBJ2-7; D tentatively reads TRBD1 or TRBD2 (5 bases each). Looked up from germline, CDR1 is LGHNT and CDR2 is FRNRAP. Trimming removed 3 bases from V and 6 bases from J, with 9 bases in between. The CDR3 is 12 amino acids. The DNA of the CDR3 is TGTGCTAGTGGTTTTGGGGGTCGCGAGCAGTACTTC. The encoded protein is CASGFGGREQYF.

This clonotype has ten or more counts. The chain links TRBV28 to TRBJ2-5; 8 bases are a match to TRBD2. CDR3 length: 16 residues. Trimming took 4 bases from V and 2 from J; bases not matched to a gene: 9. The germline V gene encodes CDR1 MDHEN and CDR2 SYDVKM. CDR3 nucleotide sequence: TGTGCCAGCAGTTATTATAGCGGGGCCGTGCAAGAGACCCAGTACTTC. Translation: CASSYYSGAVQETQYF.

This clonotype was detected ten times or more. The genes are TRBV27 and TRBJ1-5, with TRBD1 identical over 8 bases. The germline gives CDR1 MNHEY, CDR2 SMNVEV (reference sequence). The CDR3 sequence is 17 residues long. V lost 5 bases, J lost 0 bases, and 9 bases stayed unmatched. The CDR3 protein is CASSPGTGAYSNQPQHF. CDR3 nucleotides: TGTGCCAGCAGTCCAGGGACAGGAGCTTATAGCAATCAGCCCCAGCATTTT.

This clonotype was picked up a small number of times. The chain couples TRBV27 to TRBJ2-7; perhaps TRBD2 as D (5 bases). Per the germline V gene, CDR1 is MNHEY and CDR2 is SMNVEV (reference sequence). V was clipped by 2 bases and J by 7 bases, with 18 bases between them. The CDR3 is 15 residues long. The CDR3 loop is CASSLEFAGLEEQYF. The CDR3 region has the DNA TGTGCCAGCAGTTTAGAGTTTGCGGGCTTGGAGGAGCAGTACTTC.

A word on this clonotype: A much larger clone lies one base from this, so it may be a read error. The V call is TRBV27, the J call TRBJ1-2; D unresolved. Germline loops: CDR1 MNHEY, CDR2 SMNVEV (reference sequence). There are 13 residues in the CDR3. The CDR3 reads CASSLYPNYGYAF. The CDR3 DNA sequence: TGTGCCAGCAGTTTATATCCGAACTATGGCTACGCCTTC.

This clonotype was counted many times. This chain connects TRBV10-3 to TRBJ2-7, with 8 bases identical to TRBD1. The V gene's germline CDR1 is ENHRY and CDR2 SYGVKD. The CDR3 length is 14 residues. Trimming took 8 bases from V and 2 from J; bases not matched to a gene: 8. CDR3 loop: CAIRPGTGTYEQYF. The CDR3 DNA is TGTGCCATCCGACCCGGGACAGGAACCTACGAGCAGTACTTC.